Below, 5 T cell receptor beta chains from the same sample are listed, as sequenced in a study of cytomegalovirus exposure and HLA in healthy donors. The primer mix had 60 Vbeta and 13 Jbeta primers. The data were produced by immunoSEQ multiplex PCR, yet TCRdb's version contains in-frame clones alone and is incomplete. This sample has some 200,000 clones, with 60% to 80% found just once. Sequences were obtained from PBMCs. The receptors were sampled from a woman aged 25-40 years in good health and CMV-seronegative.

This sequence joins TRBV5-4 and TRBJ2-7; 9 bases match TRBD1. Trimming cost V 3 bases and J 5 bases; bases outside gene matches: 9. The CDR3 has 15 amino acids. Germline values: CDR1 SGHNT, CDR2 YYREEE (reference sequence). The CDR3 loop is CASSWGQGRSHEQYF. DNA of the CDR3: TGTGCCAGCAGCTGGGGACAGGGCCGATCCCACGAGCAGTACTTC.

J is TRBJ1-1 and V is TRBV2, with D possibly TRBD1 on 5 matching bases. The V and J ends lost 8 bases and 0 bases respectively, with 16 bases between them. Germline CDR1 and CDR2: SNHLY and FYNNEI. This CDR3 region has 15 residues. The CDR3 loop reads CASHPWGEVNTEAFF. As DNA, the CDR3 is TGTGCCAGCCACCCCTGGGGGGAGGTGAACACTGAAGCTTTCTTT.

V and J are TRBV28 and TRBJ2-7; weak D call: TRBD2 (5 bases). CDR1 is MDHEN, CDR2 SYDVKM, per germline. The CDR3 spans 14 residues. Trimming shortened V by 6 bases and J by 1 base, and 13 bases separated the two germline ends. Written as DNA, the CDR3 is TGTGCCAGCAGCCCTTTTAGGAGGTCCTACGAGCAGTACTTC. As protein: CASSPFRRSYEQYF. The whole variable domain, filled in from reference TRBV28 and TRBJ2-7, reads DVKVTQSSRYLVKRTGEKVFLECVQDMDHENMFWYRQDPGLGLRLIYFSYDVKMKEKGDIPEGYSVSREKKERFSLILESASTNQTSMYLCASSPFRRSYEQYFGPGTRLTVT.

The genes are TRBV6-1 and TRBJ1-6; weak D call: TRBD1 (5 bases). CDR1 MNHNS and CDR2 SASEGT come from the germline V gene. The CDR3 length is 15 residues. V was pared by 1 base and J by 10 bases, with 14 bases between. The CDR3 coding sequence is TGTGCCAGCAGTGAAGTCGGAGGGGCGAGGTCACCCCTCCACTTT. This codes for CASSEVGGARSPLHF.

The chain links TRBV7-9 to TRBJ1-2; 8 bases agree with TRBD1. There are 14 residues in the CDR3. The trim removed 5 bases at V and 6 bases at J, leaving 8 bases unmatched. Germline CDR1 is SEHNR and CDR2 is FQNEAQ (reference sequence). CDR3 sequence (DNA): TGTGCCAGCAGCCTGGCAGGGGGCTTTGATGGCTACACCTTC. Its translation is CASSLAGGFDGYTF.